This T cell receptor beta chain was sequenced for a study of Tregs in tolerant kidney transplant recipients. On the study more broadly: Sorting of CD4+CD25+CD127- cells followed approximately three-day belatacept mixed lymphocyte reactions, sometimes with roughly five-day graft donor restimulation. Recipient cells were told from donor cells by antibody staining.

Study observations and caveats: This study did not directly address biological reproducibility.

Between the trimmed V and J ends, which lost 1 base and 2 bases, there was a span of 15 bases. CDR3 size: 17 residues. The germline V gene encodes CDR1 LNHNV and CDR2 YYDKDF (reference sequence). The repertoire was sequenced with immunoSEQ multiplex PCR; TCRdb's copy has only in-frame clones and lacks some. Of about 19,000 clones listed, 50% to 70% are singletons. Notes on this clone: Antigen specificity is unknown.

The receptor's source is a human donor in good health. The chain joins TRBV15 to TRBJ1-3; no firm D call. Sequencing was done on a sample of Tregs from blood cultured with allogeneic cells. The CDR3 nucleotides read TGTGCCACCAGCAGAGGGGGTTCCGGGGAGGCTGGAAACACCATATATTTT. Translating gives CATSRGGSGEAGNTIYF.